This T cell receptor (beta chain) is drawn from a study of shared clonotypes between healthy human individuals. On this clone: No antigen is known for it.

Study results and caveats: Between a few donors, naive CD4 clonotypes were shared at a level of about 5.3%. Rarefaction showed that sequencing of sorted subsets was incomplete (despite large depth). A small donor pool kept down the genetic and exposure-history diversity that was represented.

Clones were sequenced by immunoSEQ multiplex PCR, and TCRdb holds only the in-frame ones, with some missing. The sample consists of about 680,000 clones, about two thirds of them appearing once. The CDR3 is 17 amino acids. Germline V gene sequence: CDR1 MDHEN, CDR2 SYDVKM. V was shortened by 1 base and J by 3 bases, with 19 bases between the two germline ends. The V call is TRBV28, the J call TRBJ2-7, with D perhaps matching TRBD1 or TRBD2 (5 bases each). The TCR comes from a woman aged 25 to 39 in good health. The specimen sequenced was memory CD4+ T cells sorted from blood. Subset specified: CD45RA-negative fraction. Here the CDR3 reads CASSLSGLRTNLYEQYF. The CDR3 bases are TGTGCCAGCAGTTTATCGGGGCTTAGGACGAACCTCTACGAGCAGTACTTC. Combining the CDR3 with reference TRBV28 and TRBJ2-7 gives the whole variable domain DVKVTQSSRYLVKRTGEKVFLECVQDMDHENMFWYRQDPGLGLRLIYFSYDVKMKEKGDIPEGYSVSREKKERFSLILESASTNQTSMYLCASSLSGLRTNLYEQYFGPGTRLTVT.